A few counts support the clone carrying this T cell receptor (beta chain). This sample is drawn from a study of vaccination and CD4 T cells after COVID-19. Each CDR3 protein gets one entry after TCRdb re-called the PCR reads with MiXCR. The sample yields about 14,000 distinct CDR3 sequences, 69% seen once. Trimming removed 6 bases at V and 5 bases at J, with 8 bases between. Germline V gene data show CDR1 as LNHDA and CDR2 as SQIVND (reference sequence). There are 11 residues in the CDR3. Specimen: CD4+ T cells from blood, collected after SARS-CoV-2 vaccination. The rearrangement links TRBV19 to TRBJ2-7; the D is unclear. The clonotype was recovered from a human donor who had recovered from COVID-19. The CDR3 sequence: CASSNLDEQYF. CDR3 nucleotide sequence: TGTGCCAGTAGCAATCTGGACGAGCAGTACTTC.